These T cell receptor beta chains were read from a single sample in a study of human T cells and chemical hapten exposure. TCRdb reanalysed the RACE reads using MiXCR and keeps one entry per CDR3 protein. The sample has about 160,000 distinct CDR3 sequences, about a quarter seen once. The sample consisted of whole blood, taken in connection with sensitization to the hapten diphenylcyclopropenone (DPC). These TCRs come from a woman aged 18-30 years with alopecia areata. Some clones in this sample may be carry-over from other donors' samples. The CDR3 runs from the conserved cysteine through the conserved F or W. The D gene is left open where the match is weak. A clone size is listed for some rows: how often the clone was seen (once, few, many), or a class if it is expanded.

.	TRBV5-6	.	TRBJ2-1	TGTGCCAGCTTACGAAGGGCCCGCTACAATGAGCAGTTCTTC	CASLRRARYNEQFF
once	TRBV9	TRBD2	TRBJ2-3	TGTGCCAGCACCCTAGCGGGAGGGCCAGATACGCAGTATTTT	CASTLAGGPDTQYF
many	TRBV7-3	.	TRBJ2-1	TGTGCCAGCAGCTTACAGGGCTACAATGAGCAGTTCTTC	CASSLQGYNEQFF
few	TRBV6-5	TRBD1	TRBJ2-7	TGTGCCAGCAGGGGACAGGGGGCTCAACACTACGAGCAGTACTTC	CASRGQGAQHYEQYF
many	TRBV29-1	.	TRBJ2-7	TGCAGCGTTGAGCGGACAGACGGGGGCGAGCAGTACTTC	CSVERTDGGEQYF
.	TRBV4-2	TRBD1	TRBJ1-1	TGTGCCAGCAGCGCCGGCAGGGGGGGTGAAGCTTTCTTT	CASSAGRGGEAFF
.	TRBV27	TRBD1	TRBJ1-1	TGTGCCAGCAGTCCAAGGGGGCAGAGTGGGAACACTGAAGCTTTCTTT	CASSPRGQSGNTEAFF
few	TRBV7-2	.	TRBJ2-4	TGTGCCAGCAGCCAGATTAAAAACATTCAGTACTTC	CASSQIKNIQYF
.	TRBV27	TRBD2	TRBJ2-1	TGTGCCAGCAGTGGAATTGTAGCGGGGGGGCAACAGGGGGTGTTCTTC	CASSGIVAGGQQGVFF
few	TRBV15	TRBD2	TRBJ2-2	TGTGCCACCAGTAGCGGGGCGAACACCGGGGAGCTGTTTTTT	CATSSGANTGELFF
few	TRBV4-1	.	TRBJ2-3	TGCGCCAGCAGCCAAGAAGCTACTTCCTGGAGGACGACCTCAGATACGCAGTATTTT	CASSQEATSWRTTSDTQYF
.	TRBV30	TRBD2	TRBJ2-4	TGTGCCTGGAGTGTACCGGGACTAGCGGACACCAAAAACATTCAGTACTTC	CAWSVPGLADTKNIQYF
.	TRBV29-1	.	TRBJ2-5	TGCAGCGTTGCTCGCGAGTTCCAAGAGACCCAGTACTTC	CSVAREFQETQYF
.	TRBV2	.	TRBJ1-6	TGTGCCAGCAGTGGCCGCAGGATGGATTCACCCCTCCACTTT	CASSGRRMDSPLHF
few	TRBV29-1	TRBD2	TRBJ2-7	TGCAGCGTGAGGACTAGCGGGGAGCAGTACTTC	CSVRTSGEQYF